The 23 T cell receptor beta chains listed next were all sequenced from one sample in a study of T cells in Graves' hyperthyroidism and ophthalmopathy. RNA transcripts yielded amplified TCR beta CDR3 regions. The TCR CDR3 was amplified in a first-round RT-PCR using the HTBI primer set. TCRdb independently ran MiXCR on the multiplex PCR reads; one entry per CDR3 protein. The sample lists 200,000 to 250,000 distinct CDR3 sequences, over 15% occurring once. Sequencing was done on a sample of blood. These receptors all come from a man aged 50-59 years with Graves' hyperthyroidism.

This clonotype was counted many times. V usage is TRBV12-3 or TRBV12-4 and J usage is TRBJ1-5, with TRBD1 matching 7 bases. CDR3 length: 12 residues. J was trimmed by 6 bases and V by 10 bases; bases with no gene match: 6. The CDR3 is CATQGGGQPQHF. The CDR3 DNA sequence: TGTGCCACCCAGGGGGGCGGTCAGCCCCAGCATTTT.

As for this clonotype: A much larger clone is a single base away; this may be a read error. The chain combines TRBV11-3 with TRBJ1-1; perhaps TRBD1 as D (5 bases). Trimming shortened V by 4 bases and J by 6 bases, and 18 bases separated the two germline ends. The CDR3 is 15 amino acids. Germline V gene lookup returns CDR1 SGHNT and CDR2 YENEEA. CDR3 in amino acids: CASSSVRGRGAEAFF. The CDR3 nucleotides are TGTGCCAGCAGCTCGGTACGAGGGCGAGGGGCTGAAGCTTTCTTT.

The J gene is TRBJ2-5, the V gene TRBV5-1; TRBD2 aligns across 8 bases. The CDR3 is 15 amino acids. Trimming cost V 1 base and J 1 base; bases outside gene matches: 3. The germline V gene encodes CDR1 SGHRS and CDR2 YFSETQ. DNA of the CDR3: TGCGCCAGCAGCTTGACCAGCGGGGGCCAAGAGACCCAGTACTTC. Its translation: CASSLTSGGQETQYF. The full variable domain, rest sourced from reference TRBV5-1 and TRBJ2-5, is KAGVTQTPRYLIKTRGQQVTLSCSPISGHRSVSWYQQTPGQGLQFLFEYFSETQRNKGNFPGRFSGRQFSNSRSEMNVSTLELGDSALYLCASSLTSGGQETQYFGPGTRLLVL.

The chain carries TRBV12-3 or TRBV12-4 and TRBJ2-3; 9 positions match TRBD1. The CDR3 is 17 residues long. Trimming removed 5 bases from V and 4 bases from J; junction bases left unmatched: 13. CDR3 bases: TGTGCCAGCAGTGGAGCCGAAGGGGACAGGGACCCAGATACGCAGTATTTT. Its translation: CASSGAEGDRDPDTQYF.

J is TRBJ1-1 and V is TRBV11-2, with TRBD1 matching over 7 bases. The CDR3 length is 15 residues. Germline loops: CDR1 SGHAT, CDR2 FQNNGV. V lost 2 bases and J lost 4; bases outside the gene matches: 7. CDR3 sequence reads: CASSLRQGEGTEAFF. The CDR3 nucleotides read TGTGCCAGCAGCTTACGGCAGGGGGAAGGCACTGAAGCTTTCTTT. The full variable domain, completed using reference TRBV11-2 and TRBJ1-1, is EAGVAQSPRYKIIEKRQSVAFWCNPISGHATLYWYQQILGQGPKLLIQFQNNGVVDDSQLPKDRFSAERLKGVDSTLKIQPAKLEDSAVYLCASSLRQGEGTEAFFGQGTRLTVV.

The chain is built from TRBV2 and TRBJ1-2, with D perhaps TRBD1 (6 bases). This CDR3 contains 15 residues. V was cut by 7 bases and J by 5 bases, with 20 bases left in between. Germline-derived CDR1 and CDR2 are SNHLY and FYNNEI. The CDR3 sequence: CASTQNGDISYGYTF. The CDR3 region has the DNA TGTGCCAGCACTCAAAATGGGGACATCTCTTATGGCTACACCTTC.

This CDR3 is CASSVGGGGDNEQFF. The CDR3 DNA sequence: TGTGCCAGCAGCGTCGGAGGCGGGGGGGACAATGAGCAGTTCTTC. This sequence joins TRBV9 and TRBJ2-1; 9 bases line up with TRBD2. V dropped 2 bases and J dropped 5; count of bases not matched to a gene: 5. Germline V gives CDR1 SGDLS, CDR2 YYNGEE. The CDR3 is made up of 15 amino acids.

This clonotype was observed a handful of times. A read error is possible here, since a much larger clone lies one base away. The chain employs TRBV11-2 and TRBJ1-1; no reliable D call. Germline V CDR1 and CDR2: SGHAT, FQNNGV. The CDR3 length is 13 residues. V shed 7 bases and J shed 1 base, with 10 bases lying between them. The CDR3 bases are TGTGCCAGCATCTTCTCCCGGAACACTGAAGCTTTCTTT. The encoded protein is CASIFSRNTEAFF.

The sample holds a few counts of this clonotype. The chain is built from TRBV27 and TRBJ2-3; the D call may be TRBD1 or TRBD2 (8 bases each). The V and J ends lost 6 bases and 4 bases respectively, with 20 bases between them. This CDR3 is 16 amino acids long. Germline V CDR1 and CDR2: MNHEY, SMNVEV (reference sequence). The CDR3 spells CASRPGQETSADTQYF. The CDR3 DNA follows: TGTGCCAGCAGGCCGGGACAGGAGACTAGCGCAGATACGCAGTATTTT.

The genes are TRBV29-1 and TRBJ2-7, with D possibly TRBD2 on 6 matching bases. CDR1 and CDR2 (germline): SQVTM, ANQGSEA. CDR3 length equals 14 residues. V was pared by 2 bases and J by 2 bases, with 13 bases between. For the CDR3, the DNA is TGCAGCGTTGAATTCGGGAGAGGAACCTACGAGCAGTACTTC. Translating it yields CSVEFGRGTYEQYF.

The genes are TRBV29-1 and TRBJ2-7; D gene uncertain. CDR1 is SQVTM and CDR2 is ANQGSEA in the germline V gene. The CDR3 has 11 residues. Trimming removed 5 bases from V and 5 bases from J, with 10 bases in between. The chain's CDR3 is CSVIGNHEQYF. As DNA, the CDR3 is TGCAGCGTTATAGGGAACCACGAGCAGTACTTC.

The CDR3 DNA follows: TGTGCCAGCAGCTCCCAAGCGGGAGGGATTTCAGATACGCAGTATTTT. Encoded protein: CASSSQAGGISDTQYF. V usage is TRBV7-9 and J usage is TRBJ2-3; 10 nucleotides match TRBD2. With 4 bases clipped from V and 4 bases from J, the junction kept 8 bases outside the gene matches. Germline loops: CDR1 SEHNR, CDR2 FQNEAQ (reference sequence). The CDR3 covers 16 residues.

This clonotype showed up many times. J is TRBJ2-7 and V is TRBV7-2, with 7 bases lining up with TRBD2. Germline V gives CDR1 SGHTA, CDR2 FQGNSA. Trimming at V came to 5 bases and at J to 1 base, leaving 5 bases not matched to a gene. CDR3 length: 14 amino acids. The CDR3 DNA reads TGTGCCAGCAGCGGTATAGCGGGTTCCTACGAGCAGTACTTC. Translated: CASSGIAGSYEQYF.

This clonotype was observed a few times. The gene calls are TRBV28 and TRBJ2-2; 11 nucleotides match TRBD2. The ends lost 5 bases at V and 5 bases at J; junction bases unmatched: 7. The germline V gene has CDR1 MDHEN and CDR2 SYDVKM. This CDR3 is 16 amino acids long. The CDR3 DNA sequence: TGTGCCAGCAGTCGTACTAGCGGGAGAGAGACCGGGGAGCTGTTTTTT. Its translation: CASSRTSGRETGELFF. The full variable domain, completed using reference TRBV28 and TRBJ2-2, is DVKVTQSSRYLVKRTGEKVFLECVQDMDHENMFWYRQDPGLGLRLIYFSYDVKMKEKGDIPEGYSVSREKKERFSLILESASTNQTSMYLCASSRTSGRETGELFFGEGSRLTVL.

The table lists this clonotype with a few counts. V is TRBV4-2 and J is TRBJ2-7; either TRBD1 or TRBD2 may supply D (5 bases each). V gave up 3 bases and J gave up 0 bases, with 9 bases separating them. In germline, CDR1 is LGHNA, CDR2 YNFKEQ. The length of the CDR3 is 14 residues. The DNA of the CDR3 is TGTGCCAGCAGCCAGGGGGTTGGCTCCTACGAGCAGTACTTC. This codes for CASSQGVGSYEQYF.

V gene TRBV28 combines with J gene TRBJ2-1, with TRBD2 identical over 15 bases. Germline V gene lookup returns CDR1 MDHEN and CDR2 SYDVKM. The CDR3 is made up of 15 amino acids. The V and J ends lost 6 bases and 6 bases, in that order; junction bases with no gene match: 3. The CDR3, as DNA: TGTGCCAGCAGAAGGACTAGCGGGAGGGCCAATGAGCAGTTCTTC. Translated, it gives CASRRTSGRANEQFF. Looking up the rest from reference TRBV28 and TRBJ2-1 gives the full variable domain: DVKVTQSSRYLVKRTGEKVFLECVQDMDHENMFWYRQDPGLGLRLIYFSYDVKMKEKGDIPEGYSVSREKKERFSLILESASTNQTSMYLCASRRTSGRANEQFFGPGTRLTVL.

The chain recombines TRBV29-1 with TRBJ1-2; D gene unclear. Trimming removed 6 bases at V and 5 bases at J, with 19 bases between. The CDR3 is 14 amino acids. In germline, CDR1 is SQVTM, CDR2 ANQGSEA. The CDR3 spells CSVWALPVGYGYTF. The CDR3 DNA follows: TGCAGCGTCTGGGCCCTCCCTGTGGGTTATGGCTACACCTTC.

The chain recombines TRBV7-2 with TRBJ2-1, with 8 bases lining up with TRBD2. The CDR3 is 16 residues long. CDR1 and CDR2 from the germline V gene are SGHTA and FQGNSA. V shed 4 bases and J 4 bases; nucleotides not matched to a gene: 9. This chain's CDR3 is CASSSTSGAIYNEQFF. In DNA, the CDR3 is TGTGCCAGCAGCTCCACTAGCGGAGCCATTTACAATGAGCAGTTCTTC.

This clonotype was found many times. The genes are TRBV19 and TRBJ2-5, with D perhaps matching TRBD2 (7 bases). CDR1 and CDR2 (germline): LNHDA, SQIVND (reference sequence). V shed 5 bases and J shed 2 bases, with 9 bases lying between them. CDR3 length: 13 amino acids. This CDR3 is CASSRGAQETQYF. Written as DNA, the CDR3 is TGTGCCAGTAGTCGGGGGGCGCAAGAGACCCAGTACTTC.

J is TRBJ2-6 and V is TRBV3-1; 14 nucleotides line up with TRBD2. J was trimmed by 2 bases and V by 4 bases; bases with no gene match: 4. Per germline, CDR1 LGHDT and CDR2 YNNKEL (reference sequence). This CDR3 has 18 amino acids. The CDR3 DNA reads as TGTGCCAGCAGCCTCGGGACTAGCGGGAGTACTGGGGCCAACGTCCTGACTTTC. Its translation is CASSLGTSGSTGANVLTF.

The sample holds many counts of this clonotype. The J gene is TRBJ2-7, the V gene TRBV19; D not certain. Per the germline V gene, CDR1 is LNHDA and CDR2 is SQIVND (reference sequence). The CDR3 totals 13 residues. V dropped 3 bases and J dropped 3 bases, with 9 bases sitting between them. CDR3 coding DNA: TGTGCCAGTAGTATCGGCAGCAGCTACGAGCAGTACTTC. It translates to CASSIGSSYEQYF.

Ten or more counts support this clonotype. This chain connects TRBV10-3 to TRBJ2-7, with 9 bases fitting TRBD1. The CDR3 consists of 14 residues. The V segment lost 2 bases and the J segment 3 bases; nucleotides outside the gene matches: 2. From germline, CDR1 is ENHRY and CDR2 SYGVKD. Written as DNA, the CDR3 is TGTGCCATCAGTGAGGGGACAGGGTTCTACGAGCAGTACTTC. Residues: CAISEGTGFYEQYF.

This clonotype has at least ten counts. The chain employs TRBV30 and TRBJ1-1, with 7 nucleotides matching TRBD1. The CDR3 consists of 11 residues. Germline assignment: CDR1 GTSNPN and CDR2 SVGIG (reference sequence). The V and J ends lost 5 bases and 6 bases, in that order; junction bases with no gene match: 3. CDR3 coding DNA: TGTGCCTGGTCCCAGGGGGCTGAAGCTTTCTTT. This sequence encodes CAWSQGAEAFF. Full variable domain (missing parts from reference TRBV30 and TRBJ1-1): SQTIHQWPATLVQPVGSPLSLECTVEGTSNPNLYWYRQAAGRGLQLLFYSVGIGQISSEVPQNLSASRPQDRQFILSSKKLLLSDSGFYLCAWSQGAEAFFGQGTRLTVV.